Below are 30 T cell receptor beta chains sequenced from a single sample in a study of cytomegalovirus exposure and HLA in healthy donors. Researchers ran the PCR with 60 Vbeta and 13 Jbeta primers. Sequenced by immunoSEQ multiplex PCR; TCRdb stores in-frame clones only, minus some. The table shows over 150,000 clones, with over 80% occurring only once. The sample consisted of PBMCs. All receptors come from a girl between 5 and 17 years old in good health and CMV-seropositive.

The V and J genes are TRBV5-4 and TRBJ1-1; 8 nucleotides line up with TRBD1. There are 14 residues in the CDR3. J lost 4 bases, V lost 3 bases, and 5 bases had no gene match. Germline V gene data show CDR1 as SGHNT and CDR2 as YYREEE (reference sequence). In DNA form, the CDR3 reads TGTGCCAGCAGCTCCACAGGGGGTGGCACTGAAGCTTTCTTT. The encoded protein is CASSSTGGGTEAFF.

This rearrangement joins TRBV5-6 to TRBJ2-1; D ambiguous. Looked up from germline, CDR1 is SGHDT and CDR2 is YYEEEE. Deletions cut 1 base from V and 8 bases from J, with 10 bases between. The CDR3 runs to 13 residues. For the CDR3, the DNA is TGTGCCAGCAGCTTGCCCTCCCCCTATGAGCAGTTCTTC. Translating gives CASSLPSPYEQFF.

The chain uses TRBV7-2 and TRBJ2-3, with TRBD2 matching 8 bases. The trim removed 1 base at V and 1 base at J, leaving 7 bases unmatched. The CDR3 covers 17 residues. Germline CDR1 reads SGHTA; CDR2 reads FQGNSA. The CDR3 nucleotides read TGTGCCAGCAGCTTAGTTAGGAGCGGGAGTGGCACAGATACGCAGTATTTT. This translates into CASSLVRSGSGTDTQYF.

J is TRBJ2-1 and V is TRBV5-4; 11 bases map to TRBD2. Per germline, CDR1 SGHNT and CDR2 YYREEE (reference sequence). The CDR3 contains 16 residues. V lost 3 bases, J lost 3 bases, and 5 bases stayed unmatched. CDR3 amino acids: CASSSPGTSGYNEQFF. DNA for the CDR3: TGTGCCAGCAGCTCTCCCGGGACTAGCGGCTACAATGAGCAGTTCTTC.

This clone was found a few times. The V call is TRBV5-4, the J call TRBJ2-1; the D gene is possibly TRBD1 (6 bases). Per the germline V gene, CDR1 is SGHNT and CDR2 is YYREEE (reference sequence). V lost 4 bases, J lost 5 bases, and 22 bases lay in between. The CDR3 consists of 17 residues. CDR3 region: CASSRTIRTVLNNEQFF. CDR3 nucleotides: TGTGCCAGCAGCCGAACCATTAGGACAGTACTAAACAATGAGCAGTTCTTC.

The V gene is TRBV27, the J gene TRBJ2-1, with a weak D call TRBD1 (5 bases). Trimming pared 4 bases from V and 0 bases from J, leaving 10 bases between. The CDR3 totals 15 residues. Germline assignment: CDR1 MNHEY and CDR2 SMNVEV (reference sequence). The CDR3 region is CASSWTPRSYNEQFF. The CDR3 DNA reads as TGTGCCAGCAGTTGGACACCCCGCTCCTACAATGAGCAGTTCTTC.

V usage is TRBV7-2 and J usage is TRBJ2-1; 8 bases are a match to TRBD1. This CDR3 has 14 amino acids. V lost 7 bases and J lost 2; bases outside the gene matches: 4. Looked up from germline, CDR1 is SGHTA and CDR2 is FQGNSA. The CDR3 reads CASIWTGPYNEQFF. CDR3 bases: TGTGCCAGCATTTGGACAGGGCCCTACAATGAGCAGTTCTTC.

The V call is TRBV4-1, the J call TRBJ1-2; D uncertain. From germline, CDR1 is MGHRA and CDR2 YSYEKL. Trimming removed 1 base from V and 3 bases from J, with 12 bases in between. The CDR3 consists of 15 residues. The CDR3 bases are TGCGCCAGCAGCCAAGTGTGGAGGGTCGACTATGGCTACACCTTC. It specifies CASSQVWRVDYGYTF.

The chain is built from TRBV5-1 and TRBJ2-6; 8 nucleotides agree with TRBD1. The CDR3 has 20 amino acids. J lost 1 base, V lost 4 bases, and 16 bases had no gene match. CDR1 and CDR2 from the germline V gene are SGHRS and YFSETQ. The DNA for the CDR3 is TGCGCCAGCAGCACCGGCCTCCGGGACAGGAAAGCTTCTGGGGCCAACGTCCTGACTTTC. Translated, it gives CASSTGLRDRKASGANVLTF.

The chain links TRBV19 to TRBJ1-5; D ambiguous. The CDR3 spans 14 residues. The germline V gene encodes CDR1 LNHDA and CDR2 SQIVND (reference sequence). Trimming shortened V by 4 bases and J by 2 bases, and 9 bases separated the two germline ends. The CDR3 DNA reads TGTGCCAGTAGTAACCGGTACGGCAATCAGCCCCAGCATTTT. Residues: CASSNRYGNQPQHF.

The chain uses TRBV6-6 and TRBJ2-3; 13 bases align to TRBD2. The germline CDR1 and CDR2 sequences are MNHNY and SVGAGI (reference sequence). J lost 5 bases, V lost 3 bases, and 5 bases had no gene match. The CDR3 is made up of 16 amino acids. CDR3 bases: TGTGCCAGCAGTTATAGGACTAGCGGGAGCGGAGATACGCAGTATTTT. This gives the protein CASSYRTSGSGDTQYF.

This chain links TRBV7-3 with TRBJ2-1, with 8 bases identical to TRBD2. Germline V gives CDR1 SGHTA, CDR2 FQGTGA. This CDR3 has 16 residues. Unmatched junction bases numbered 11, after V lost 2 bases and J lost 8 bases. CDR3 DNA: TGTGCCAGCAGCTTAGTCCGTACTAGCGGTTCGCATGAGCAGTTCTTC. Protein sequence: CASSLVRTSGSHEQFF.

The genes are TRBV28 and TRBJ1-1; D unresolved. The V end was cut by 10 bases, the J end by 6 bases, with 15 bases between. The CDR3 is made up of 12 amino acids. Germline V gene sequence: CDR1 MDHEN, CDR2 SYDVKM. CDR3 nucleotide sequence: TGTGCCATCACCCCCTTAACAGCTGAAGCTTTCTTT. This encodes CAITPLTAEAFF.

The chain employs TRBV27 and TRBJ2-7; a possible D gene is TRBD1 (6 bases). Germline V CDR1 and CDR2: MNHEY, SMNVEV (reference sequence). The CDR3 is 12 residues long. V lost 5 bases and J lost 4, with 9 bases in between. The DNA of the CDR3 is TGTGCCAGCAGTCAACAGGGTTACGAGCAGTACTTC. It is translated as CASSQQGYEQYF.

CDR3 sequence reads: CASSIVGTNQPQHF. As DNA, the CDR3 is TGTGCCAGTAGTATTGTGGGGACAAATCAGCCCCAGCATTTT. This chain uses TRBV19 with TRBJ1-5, with a possible D match to TRBD1 (6 bases). Germline V gene lookup returns CDR1 LNHDA and CDR2 SQIVND (reference sequence). The CDR3 spans 14 residues. Between the trimmed V and J ends, which lost 3 bases and 4 bases, there was a span of 10 bases.

The table lists this clone with a count of one. J is TRBJ2-3 and V is TRBV19; no clear D gene. This CDR3 spans 13 amino acids. Germline V lookup: CDR1 LNHDA, CDR2 SQIVND (reference sequence). Trimming took 4 bases from V and 3 from J, leaving 8 bases between them. The CDR3 spells CASSTAATDTQYF. In DNA form, the CDR3 reads TGTGCCAGTAGTACCGCCGCGACAGATACGCAGTATTTT.

V usage is TRBV27 and J usage is TRBJ1-1; no reliable D call. V was trimmed by 2 bases and J by 4 bases, leaving 17 bases between them. The CDR3 runs to 16 residues. Looked up from germline, CDR1 is MNHEY and CDR2 is SMNVEV (reference sequence). CDR3 protein: CASSLIPGAKGTEAFF. DNA of the CDR3: TGTGCCAGCAGTTTAATTCCGGGAGCTAAAGGCACTGAAGCTTTCTTT.

J is TRBJ1-2 and V is TRBV10-3; TRBD1 agrees at 8 bases. Germline V gene sequence: CDR1 ENHRY, CDR2 SYGVKD. The CDR3 spans 14 residues. J lost 3 bases, V lost 5 bases, and 5 bases had no gene match. CDR3 loop: CAISLDRADYGYTF. The CDR3 bases are TGTGCCATCAGTCTGGACAGGGCGGACTATGGCTACACCTTC.

The gene calls are TRBV27 and TRBJ2-5; D possibly corresponds to TRBD2 (5 bases). The V gene lost 2 bases and the J gene lost 5 bases, with 9 bases spanning the gap. Germline V CDR1 and CDR2: MNHEY, SMNVEV (reference sequence). The CDR3 is 13 amino acids. The chain's CDR3 is CASSLTRMETQYF. In DNA form, the CDR3 reads TGTGCCAGCAGTTTAACTAGGATGGAGACCCAGTACTTC.

The rearrangement joins TRBV10-3 to TRBJ1-5, with D perhaps matching TRBD1 (5 bases). Germline lookup yields CDR1 ENHRY and CDR2 SYGVKD. The CDR3 sequence is 16 residues long. Trimming shortened V by 1 base and J by 5 bases, and 15 bases separated the two germline ends. CDR3 bases: TGTGCCATCAGTGAGTGGCCCGGGACTGAGGATCAGCCCCAGCATTTT. It translates to CAISEWPGTEDQPQHF.

The rearrangement uses TRBV28 and TRBJ1-5; D is unresolved. CDR3 length equals 14 residues. Germline V lookup: CDR1 MDHEN, CDR2 SYDVKM. With 6 bases removed from V and 0 bases from J, the gap between germline ends came to 9 bases. In DNA, the CDR3 is TGTGCCAGCAGCTTAGGAGATAGCAATCAGCCCCAGCATTTT. Residues: CASSLGDSNQPQHF.

This clone came up once. V is TRBV28 and J is TRBJ1-5, with TRBD1 matching 7 bases. Germline trimming cut 6 bases from V and 4 bases from J; bases unmatched to any gene: 6. CDR3 length: 14 amino acids. Germline lookup yields CDR1 MDHEN and CDR2 SYDVKM. The chain's CDR3 is CASSSGQSNQPQHF. In DNA, the CDR3 is TGTGCCAGCAGCTCGGGACAGTCAAATCAGCCCCAGCATTTT.

For the CDR3, the DNA is TGTGCCAGCAGCCACTATACCGGGGAGCAGTTCTTC. Translated, it gives CASSHYTGEQFF. V gene TRBV7-3 combines with J gene TRBJ2-1; D remains ambiguous. Germline V gives CDR1 SGHTA, CDR2 FQGTGA. The CDR3 is 12 residues long. The germline V and J ends were trimmed by 5 bases and 10 bases, with 12 bases remaining between them. Full variable domain (rest looked up from reference TRBV7-3 and TRBJ2-1): GAGVSQTPSNKVTEKGKYVELRCDPISGHTALYWYRQSLGQGPEFLIYFQGTGAADDSGLPNDRFFAVRPEGSVSTLKIQRTERGDSAVYLCASSHYTGEQFFGPGTRLTVL.

The chain carries TRBV25-1 and TRBJ2-1; a possible D gene is TRBD2 (5 bases). The V gene's germline CDR1 is MGHDK and CDR2 SYGVNS. V gave up 7 bases and J gave up 0 bases, with 19 bases separating them. The CDR3 runs to 17 residues. DNA for the CDR3: TGTGCCAGCACCCAATCAAGGGAGATTAGCTCCTACAATGAGCAGTTCTTC. This translates into CASTQSREISSYNEQFF. Complete variable domain (other parts from reference TRBV25-1 and TRBJ2-1): EADIYQTPRYLVIGTGKKITLECSQTMGHDKMYWYQQDPGMELHLIHYSYGVNSTEKGDLSSESTVSRIRTEHFPLTLESARPSHTSQYLCASTQSREISSYNEQFFGPGTRLTVL.

The J gene is TRBJ2-3, the V gene TRBV28; D perhaps matches TRBD2 (6 bases). V was clipped by 2 bases and J by 6 bases, with 9 bases between them. From germline, CDR1 is MDHEN and CDR2 SYDVKM. The CDR3 runs to 13 residues. Here the CDR3 reads CASSLNGGDTQYF. The CDR3 nucleotides read TGTGCCAGCAGTTTAAATGGGGGGGATACGCAGTATTTT.

This chain joins TRBV7-6 and TRBJ1-1; D is unclear. The CDR3 spans 15 residues. Looked up from germline, CDR1 is SGHVS and CDR2 is FNYEAQ. V shed 6 bases and J shed 0 bases, with 14 bases lying between them. The chain's CDR3 is CASSRGGRMNTEAFF. The CDR3 DNA reads TGTGCCAGCAGTCGAGGTGGGAGGATGAACACTGAAGCTTTCTTT.

V usage is TRBV5-1 and J usage is TRBJ2-6; perhaps TRBD2 as D (6 bases). The CDR3 is 17 residues long. The ends were cut back, 0 bases at V and 0 bases at J, with 10 bases in the middle. Germline V gene sequence: CDR1 SGHRS, CDR2 YFSETQ. CDR3 in DNA: TGCGCCAGCAGCTTGGGACCGACTAGCTCTGGGGCCAACGTCCTGACTTTC. It codes for CASSLGPTSSGANVLTF.

The CDR3 DNA follows: TGTGCCAGCAGGGAGGACAGGGGTCGGGGAAAACTGTTTTTT. Translated: CASREDRGRGKLFF. The V call is TRBV2, the J call TRBJ1-4; 9 bases are shared with TRBD1. The CDR3 totals 14 residues. J gave up 10 bases and V 6 bases, and 9 bases lay outside the gene matches. The V gene's germline CDR1 is SNHLY and CDR2 FYNNEI.

This chain connects TRBV5-1 to TRBJ2-7, with 8 bases aligning to TRBD1. The CDR3 is made up of 15 amino acids. Germline CDR1 SGHRS, CDR2 YFSETQ. With V trimmed by 2 bases and J by 4 bases, 8 bases remained unmatched. The CDR3, as DNA: TGCGCCAGCAGCTTAATGGGGCAGGGGGCTTACGAGCAGTACTTC. Amino acid sequence: CASSLMGQGAYEQYF.

The count of this clone is one. The J gene is TRBJ1-1, the V gene TRBV9, with unresolved D. The length of the CDR3 is 14 residues. V was pared by 4 bases and J by 7 bases, with 17 bases between. Germline CDR1 reads SGDLS; CDR2 reads YYNGEE. Here the CDR3 DNA reads TGTGCCAGCAGCCCCCAACTAGTACCGAGTGAAGCTTTCTTT. Protein: CASSPQLVPSEAFF. The whole variable domain, filled in from reference TRBV9 and TRBJ1-1, reads DSGVTQTPKHLITATGQRVTLRCSPRSGDLSVYWYQQSLDQGLQFLIQYYNGEERAKGNILERFSAQQFPDLHSELNLSSLELGDSALYFCASSPQLVPSEAFFGQGTRLTVV.